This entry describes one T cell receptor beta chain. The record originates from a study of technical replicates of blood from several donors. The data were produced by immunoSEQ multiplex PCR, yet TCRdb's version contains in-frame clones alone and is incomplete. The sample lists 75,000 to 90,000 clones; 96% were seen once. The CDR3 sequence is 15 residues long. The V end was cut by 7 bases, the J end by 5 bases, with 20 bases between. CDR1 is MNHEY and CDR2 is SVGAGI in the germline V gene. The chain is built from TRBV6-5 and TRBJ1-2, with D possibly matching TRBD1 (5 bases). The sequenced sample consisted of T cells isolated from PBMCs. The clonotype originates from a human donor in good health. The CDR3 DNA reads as TGTGCCAGCAAAGGTTCAGGGCTTACATTGTATGGCTACACCTTC. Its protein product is CASKGSGLTLYGYTF.